Each of the 11 T cell receptor beta chains below was sequenced from the same sample in a study of a mutant IDH1 vaccine in newly diagnosed glioma. Time point given: baseline, week 1 (first vaccination visit). Treatment given: pre-vaccination baseline after standard-of-care therapy. TCRdb's table, derived via immunoSEQ multiplex PCR, lists solely in-frame clones and lacks some. The repertoire consists of about 70,000 clones, with 80% to 90% occurring once and the leading ten covering approximately 4.5%. The source was peripheral blood mononuclear cells (PBMCs), collected from a glioma patient treated with radiotherapy, temozolomide or both. The receptors were gathered from a young woman with glioma. Some clones in this sample may be carry-over from other donors' samples.

J is TRBJ2-5 and V is TRBV29-1; possibly TRBD2 for D (5 bases). V lost 6 bases to trimming and J lost 1 base, with 9 bases between them. The CDR3 is 12 amino acids. Germline CDR1 is SQVTM and CDR2 is ANQGSEA. CDR3 residues: CSVGGFQETQYF. The CDR3, as DNA: TGCAGCGTAGGAGGTTTCCAAGAGACCCAGTACTTC.

The chain couples TRBV7-9 to TRBJ2-2; no definite D call. The V end lost 2 bases, the J end lost 3 bases, and 7 bases lay between the germline ends. Germline V lookup: CDR1 SEHNR, CDR2 FQNEAQ (reference sequence). The CDR3 length is 14 residues. The CDR3 loop reads CASSLLAHTGELFF. The CDR3 DNA sequence: TGTGCCAGCAGCTTACTCGCCCACACCGGGGAGCTGTTTTTT. Full variable domain (outside the CDR3, taken from reference TRBV7-9 and TRBJ2-2): DTGVSQNPRHKITKRGQNVTFRCDPISEHNRLYWYRQTLGQGPEFLTYFQNEAQLEKSRLLSDRFSAERPKGSFSTLEIQRTEQGDSAMYLCASSLLAHTGELFFGEGSRLTVL.

The CDR3 DNA reads as TGTGCCAGCAGCCTCGGGGCAGGTTACTACGAGCAGTACTTC. Translating it yields CASSLGAGYYEQYF. V and J are TRBV11-2 and TRBJ2-7, with D perhaps matching TRBD1 or TRBD2 (5 bases each). The germline V gene encodes CDR1 SGHAT and CDR2 FQNNGV. Trimming removed 5 bases at V and 3 bases at J, with 14 bases between. The CDR3 covers 14 residues.

V usage is TRBV9 and J usage is TRBJ2-1; TRBD2 might be the D (5 bases). Per germline, CDR1 SGDLS and CDR2 YYNGEE. The CDR3 has 14 residues. Deletions cut 2 bases from V and 7 bases from J, with 13 bases between. Here the CDR3 reads CASSVTIGFNEQFF. CDR3 DNA: TGTGCCAGCAGCGTGACTATAGGGTTTAATGAGCAGTTCTTC.

This rearrangement joins TRBV5-1 to TRBJ1-2, with D unresolved. The CDR3 totals 14 residues. CDR1 and CDR2 (germline): SGHRS, YFSETQ. With 7 bases removed from V and 8 bases from J, the gap between germline ends came to 21 bases. The DNA of the CDR3 is TGCGCCAGCTATAGTGGGTATAACTATGACGGCTACACCTTC. Protein product: CASYSGYNYDGYTF.

The chain combines TRBV2 with TRBJ2-7, with D perhaps TRBD1 (6 bases). The CDR3 extends over 16 amino acids. From germline, CDR1 is SNHLY and CDR2 FYNNEI. The V gene lost 6 bases and the J gene lost 0 bases, with 18 bases spanning the gap. The CDR3 nucleotides are TGTGCCAGCAGGGGGGCGTGGCTGACAGTCTCCTACGAGCAGTACTTC. It encodes CASRGAWLTVSYEQYF.

The chain couples TRBV10-3 to TRBJ1-4, with D maybe TRBD1 (6 bases). V was cut by 0 bases and J by 7 bases, with 12 bases left in between. Germline CDR1 is ENHRY and CDR2 is SYGVKD. CDR3 length: 15 residues. The CDR3 sequence: CAISESGALGEKLFF. CDR3 DNA sequence: TGTGCCATCAGTGAGTCGGGGGCACTGGGTGAAAAACTGTTTTTT.

The chain combines TRBV6-6 with TRBJ1-5; no clear D gene. This CDR3 is built from 12 residues. Trimming left V 2 bases short and J 7 bases short, with 6 bases between. Germline CDR1 and CDR2: MNHNY and SVGAGI (reference sequence). CDR3 loop: CASSYPGQPQHF. In DNA, the CDR3 is TGTGCCAGCAGTTACCCTGGGCAGCCCCAGCATTTT.

This clone has just one count. This chain uses TRBV7-9 with TRBJ2-7, with D hard to call. The V end was cut by 5 bases, the J end by 0 bases, with 8 bases between. Germline V lookup: CDR1 SEHNR, CDR2 FQNEAQ (reference sequence). There are 13 residues in the CDR3. CDR3 coding DNA: TGTGCCAGCAGCCTGGAGAACTCCTACGAGCAGTACTTC. Protein product: CASSLENSYEQYF.

The chain joins TRBV2 to TRBJ2-7, with 7 positions matching TRBD1. Germline V lookup: CDR1 SNHLY, CDR2 FYNNEI. The CDR3 is 14 amino acids. V lost 5 bases, J lost 4 bases, and 8 bases stayed unmatched. The CDR3 region has the DNA TGTGCCAGCAGTCGGCGGACAGGAAAGTACGAGCAGTACTTC. The encoded protein is CASSRRTGKYEQYF.

This chain joins TRBV7-7 and TRBJ2-2; D gene unclear. This CDR3 has 14 residues. V was cut by 3 bases and J by 1 base, with 6 bases left in between. CDR1 and CDR2 (germline): SSHAT, FNYEAQ (reference sequence). The CDR3 reads CASSLGWNTGELFF. CDR3 nucleotides: TGTGCCAGCAGCTTGGGCTGGAACACCGGGGAGCTGTTTTTT. Variable domain in full (rest from reference TRBV7-7 and TRBJ2-2): GAGVSQSPRYKVTKRGQDVTLRCDPISSHATLYWYQQALGQGPEFLTYFNYEAQPDKSGLPSDRFSAERPEGSISTLTIQRTEQRDSAMYRCASSLGWNTGELFFGEGSRLTVL.